This entry features one T cell receptor beta chain sequence. Its cognate antigen is unknown. The source of the sample is a study of STAT5B mutations in CD4+ large granular lymphocyte leukemia. Original processing methods: Lowest detectable productive clonotype frequency was 2.59 x 10-5. Sequencing was performed with immunoSEQ multiplex PCR; in TCRdb, only in-frame clones are kept and a portion is missing. The D gene and trimming were derived from the DNA, and the V and J assignments and clone size from that table. Of 45,000 to 55,000 clones listed, about three quarters are singletons. The CDR3 has 13 residues. Germline V CDR1 and CDR2: SGHRS, YFSETQ. The ends were cut back, 4 bases at V and 4 bases at J, with 10 bases in the middle. Findings and limits, study-wide: Main leukemic clonotypes were patient-specific, but more than 20% appeared at low frequency elsewhere. Compared with healthy controls (2/35), patient top clones favored TRBV06 (8/27). Without HLA matching, higher CD4+ than CD8+ T-LGLL clonality could reflect small sample size.

V usage is TRBV5-1 and J usage is TRBJ2-3; weak D call: TRBD1 (5 bases). The receptor was derived from a human donor in good health. Material: CD4+ T cells from blood buffy coats. This CDR3 is CASSLQAADTQYF. The CDR3 DNA reads TGCGCCAGCAGCCTACAGGCCGCAGATACGCAGTATTTT.